Listed below are T cell receptor beta chains from one sample, sequenced in a study of long-term antiretroviral therapy in people with HIV. Data came from immunoSEQ multiplex PCR; TCRdb stores just in-frame clones and leaves some out. The sample lists fewer than 35,000 clones, around 86% seen once, with about 14% in the top ten. Sequencing was performed on unsorted PBMCs, taken 2.9 years after starting antiretroviral therapy. The source is a man aged 50 to 60 with HIV. Each CDR3 is given with its conserved first and last residue. A D gene is named only where the DNA matches it firmly. Size is omitted from some rows. Given values are once, few, many or a class for expanded clones.

d_call	v_call	j_call	clone_size	cdr3_aa	cdr3_nt
TRBD1	TRBV5-4	TRBJ1-2	few	CASSLTGGAEGYTF	TGTGCCAGCAGCTTGACAGGGGGCGCGGAGGGCTACACCTTC
NA	TRBV27	TRBJ1-2	NA	CASSAGPEPYYGYTF	TGTGCCAGCAGTGCGGGACCCGAGCCCTACTATGGCTACACCTTC
TRBD1	TRBV7-7	TRBJ2-7	NA	CASTWSRGLPEQYF	TGTGCTAGCACCTGGAGCAGGGGGCTCCCAGAGCAGTACTTC
TRBD1	TRBV29-1	TRBJ1-1	NA	CSVDGASRWGVWTGEAFF	TGCAGCGTTGATGGGGCAAGTCGTTGGGGGGTTTGGACAGGCGAAGCTTTCTTT
TRBD1	TRBV28	TRBJ2-2	NA	CASLRDRETGELFF	TGTGCCAGCCTGCGGGACAGGGAAACCGGGGAGCTGTTTTTT
NA	TRBV7-9	TRBJ1-1	NA	CASRAQGPHTEAFF	TGTGCCAGCAGGGCCCAGGGACCCCACACTGAAGCTTTCTTT
TRBD2	TRBV27	TRBJ2-3	NA	CASSFRGGAGGQGTDTQYF	TGTGCCAGCAGTTTCCGAGGTGGGGCGGGGGGGCAGGGCACAGATACGCAGTATTTT
TRBD1	TRBV6-1	TRBJ1-1	NA	CASIRDRGNTEAFF	TGTGCCAGCATACGGGACAGGGGTAACACTGAAGCTTTCTTT
NA	TRBV30	TRBJ1-2	NA	CAWSAWQVSYGYTF	TGTGCCTGGAGTGCATGGCAGGTCTCCTATGGCTACACCTTC
TRBD1	TRBV19	TRBJ1-2	NA	CASSIRTGRNGYTF	TGTGCCAGTAGTATCCGGACAGGGAGGAATGGCTACACCTTC
NA	TRBV9	TRBJ2-1	NA	CASSPSLRGARSYNEQFF	TGTGCCAGCTCCCCTAGCTTGCGAGGGGCGAGATCCTACAATGAGCAGTTCTTC
NA	TRBV7-9	TRBJ1-1	once	CASSPGVLGLNTEAFF	TGTGCCAGCAGCCCGGGGGTCCTGGGATTGAACACTGAAGCTTTCTTT
NA	TRBV27	TRBJ1-5	few	CASSLSRTQPQHF	TGTGCCAGCAGTCTAAGTCGAACCCAGCCCCAGCATTTT
NA	TRBV29-1	TRBJ2-7	NA	CSVEVSGPPHEQYF	TGCAGCGTTGAAGTTTCGGGGCCCCCCCACGAGCAGTACTTC
NA	TRBV4-3	TRBJ1-6	NA	CASSQGDGPNSPLHF	TGCGCCAGCAGCCAAGGGGACGGACCTAATTCACCCCTCCACTTT
NA	TRBV2	TRBJ1-4	few	CASSPSPVNEKLFF	TGTGCCAGCAGTCCTTCCCCCGTTAATGAAAAACTGTTTTTT
TRBD1	TRBV7-3	TRBJ2-1	once	CASSLTGQGDEQFF	TGTGCCAGCAGCTTAACGGGACAGGGAGATGAGCAGTTCTTC
NA	TRBV7-8	TRBJ1-3	NA	CASSLSGGGRDTIYF	TGTGCCAGCAGCTTATCGGGGGGAGGGAGGGACACCATATATTTT
NA	TRBV6-5	TRBJ1-1	once	CASSTTVDTEAFF	TGTGCCAGCAGTACGACCGTCGACACTGAAGCTTTCTTT
NA	TRBV7-9	TRBJ2-1	NA	CASSLSAEGQFF	TGTGCCAGCAGCTTATCGGCTGAGGGGCAGTTCTTC
TRBD1	TRBV2	TRBJ1-6	NA	CAGDRGWNSPLHF	TGTGCCGGAGACAGGGGCTGGAATTCACCCCTCCACTTT
NA	TRBV5-6	TRBJ1-5	NA	CASSRQNQPQHF	TGTGCCAGCAGCCGACAGAATCAGCCCCAGCATTTT
TRBD1	TRBV19	TRBJ1-1	NA	CASSVRGLGDTEAFF	TGTGCCAGTAGTGTCAGGGGGCTGGGGGACACTGAAGCTTTCTTT
NA	TRBV19	TRBJ1-2	NA	CASSTPGAHYGYTF	TGTGCCAGTAGTACACCGGGGGCCCACTATGGCTACACCTTC
NA	TRBV5-4	TRBJ2-7	NA	CASSLVSAESSYEQYF	TGTGCCAGCAGCTTGGTCTCTGCGGAATCTAGCTACGAGCAGTACTTC
NA	TRBV6-5	TRBJ2-2	NA	CASSSGTQHRELFF	TGTGCCAGCAGTTCCGGGACACAACACCGGGAGCTGTTTTTT
NA	TRBV5-6	TRBJ1-1	NA	CASSPTTQAFF	TGTGCCAGCAGCCCGACTACTCAAGCTTTCTTT
NA	TRBV5-4	TRBJ1-1	NA	CASSLALRTEAFF	TGTGCCAGCAGCTTGGCGTTGAGGACTGAAGCTTTCTTT
NA	TRBV19	TRBJ2-1	NA	CASSIYFLGIEQFF	TGTGCCAGTAGTATCTATTTCCTAGGGATTGAGCAGTTCTTC
TRBD2	TRBV15	TRBJ2-1	NA	CATSRDPRGGRGNEQFF	TGTGCCACCAGCAGAGATCCCCGGGGGGGCCGGGGCAATGAGCAGTTCTTC
TRBD1	TRBV5-1	TRBJ2-2	NA	CASSRDRDSTGELFF	TGCGCCAGCAGCCGGGACAGGGATAGCACCGGGGAGCTGTTTTTT
TRBD1	TRBV6-5	TRBJ2-5	NA	CASQTQGVQETQYF	TGTGCCAGCCAGACACAGGGGGTACAAGAGACCCAGTACTTC
TRBD1	TRBV28	TRBJ2-1	NA	CASSPGTGPYNEQFF	TGTGCCAGCAGCCCCGGGACAGGGCCCTACAATGAGCAGTTCTTC
NA	TRBV27	TRBJ1-2	NA	CASSFAGGGGYGYTF	TGTGCCAGCAGTTTTGCCGGGGGAGGTGGCTATGGCTACACCTTC
NA	TRBV5-5	TRBJ1-4	NA	CASSSWTALNEKLFF	TGTGCCAGCAGCTCTTGGACAGCTTTGAATGAAAAACTGTTTTTT
NA	TRBV16	TRBJ2-7	NA	CASSQSIGQSYEQYF	TGTGCCAGCAGCCAATCGATTGGACAATCCTACGAGCAGTACTTC
NA	TRBV5-6	TRBJ1-3	NA	CASSLRSTAGGNTIYF	TGTGCCAGCAGCTTGAGGTCGACAGCGGGGGGAAACACCATATATTTT
NA	TRBV2	TRBJ2-7	NA	CASSPTSPYEQYF	TGTGCCAGCAGTCCGACTAGTCCCTACGAGCAGTACTTC
TRBD2	TRBV29-1	TRBJ2-1	NA	CSVILQRGVPNEQFF	TGCAGCGTTATACTACAGCGGGGGGTCCCCAATGAGCAGTTCTTC
TRBD1	TRBV6-6	TRBJ1-1	NA	CASSSRTGNTEAFF	TGTGCCAGCAGTTCCCGGACAGGGAACACTGAAGCTTTCTTT
NA	TRBV2	TRBJ1-4	once	CASSEVQSNEKLFF	TGTGCCAGCAGTGAAGTTCAGAGTAATGAAAAACTGTTTTTT
NA	TRBV13	TRBJ2-2	NA	CASIVRLAGLTGELFF	TGTGCCAGCATTGTGCGGTTGGCGGGACTCACCGGGGAGCTGTTTTTT
TRBD1	TRBV11-2	TRBJ2-2	NA	CASSLGTGANTGELFF	TGTGCCAGCAGCTTAGGGACAGGCGCGAACACCGGGGAGCTGTTTTTT
NA	TRBV20-1	TRBJ2-7	NA	CSATDSTEQYF	TGCAGTGCAACGGACAGCACCGAGCAGTACTTC
NA	TRBV11-2	TRBJ2-2	NA	CASSLEGSWTGELFF	TGTGCCAGCAGCTTAGAAGGCAGCTGGACCGGGGAGCTGTTTTTT
TRBD1	TRBV5-1	TRBJ2-2	once	CASSLKRGLNTGELFF	TGCGCCAGCAGCTTAAAAAGGGGGCTAAACACCGGGGAGCTGTTTTTT
NA	TRBV27	TRBJ2-3	NA	CASHPLYSSTDTQYF	TGTGCCAGCCACCCCCTATACTCTAGCACAGATACGCAGTATTTT
NA	TRBV5-4	TRBJ1-2	NA	CASSPVGSDPNYGYTF	TGTGCCAGCAGCCCGGTAGGCTCAGATCCTAACTATGGCTACACCTTC
NA	TRBV5-1	TRBJ1-4	NA	CASSLGSLPTNEKLFF	TGCGCCAGCAGCTTGGGCAGCTTGCCGACTAATGAAAAACTGTTTTTT
TRBD2	TRBV27	TRBJ2-5	NA	CASSLTPGLAGGFTQTQYF	TGTGCCAGCAGTTTAACACCGGGACTAGCGGGGGGGTTTACCCAGACCCAGTACTTC
TRBD1	TRBV5-6	TRBJ2-3	NA	CASSPKTGVVFTDTQYF	TGTGCCAGCAGCCCCAAGACAGGGGTGGTTTTTACAGATACGCAGTATTTT
NA	TRBV28	TRBJ1-5	NA	CASSLPSQGGNQPQHF	TGTGCCAGCAGTTTACCGTCGCAGGGCGGCAATCAGCCCCAGCATTTT
NA	TRBV19	TRBJ1-4	NA	CASSGQLVEKLFF	TGTGCCAGTAGTGGACAGCTGGTTGAAAAACTGTTTTTT